This TCR beta chain was sequenced in a study of shared clonotypes between healthy human individuals. Study-level points and caveats: Only blood was sampled, and tissue TCR repertoires likely differ from blood ones. Investigators expected sequencing depth to affect clonotype sharing among donors. Generation probabilities of non-shared clonotypes were lower (relative to those shared by all four donors).

As defined, naive CD8 cells were CD45RO-negative and positively selected for CCR7, with terminally differentiated effector memory CD45RA+ cells excluded. TCRdb's table, derived via immunoSEQ multiplex PCR, lists solely in-frame clones and lacks some. The sample contains fewer than 700,000 clones, roughly 95% of which appear only once. Remarks on this clone: The target antigen is unknown.

Germline V gene data show CDR1 as MGHRA and CDR2 as YSYEKL. Trimming left V 1 base short and J 0 bases short, with 13 bases between. The CDR3 loop spans 16 amino acids. The rearrangement joins TRBV4-1 to TRBJ2-7, with D unresolved. The sequence was obtained from a woman in her twenties or thirties in good health. The sample consisted of naive CD8+ T cells sorted from blood. The CDR3 spells CASSQVILTNSYEQYF. CDR3 bases: TGCGCCAGCAGCCAAGTGATCCTAACTAACTCCTACGAGCAGTACTTC.